This T cell receptor beta chain was recorded in a study of T cells in Graves' hyperthyroidism and ophthalmopathy. The CDR3 is 19 residues long. Amplified TCR beta CDR3 regions derived from RNA transcripts. When the TCR CDR3 underwent first-round RT-PCR, the HTBI primer set was used. TCRdb re-derived calls from the multiplex PCR reads in MiXCR, one entry per CDR3 protein. The data show 490,000 or so distinct CDR3 sequences, 15% to 20% seen once. Overall study results and limits: The model made its ophthalmopathy prediction, and onset followed a median approximately 7 months later.

Diagnoses were established using clinical symptoms, serum thyroxine and TRAb, thyroid ultrasound and orbital computed tomography. Note on this clonotype: Its antigen is not identified. Relative to the germline gene, one junction end is altered; a read error may explain this.

The source is a man aged 35 to 55 with Graves' ophthalmopathy. Sequencing was done on a sample of blood. The chain carries TRBV12-3 or TRBV12-4 and TRBJ2-6; D unresolved. CDR3 sequence reads: CAISERDAVKSSGANVLTF. For the CDR3, the DNA is TGTGCCATCAGTGAGCGTGACGCCGTAAAATCCTCTGGGGCCAACGTCCTGACTTTC.